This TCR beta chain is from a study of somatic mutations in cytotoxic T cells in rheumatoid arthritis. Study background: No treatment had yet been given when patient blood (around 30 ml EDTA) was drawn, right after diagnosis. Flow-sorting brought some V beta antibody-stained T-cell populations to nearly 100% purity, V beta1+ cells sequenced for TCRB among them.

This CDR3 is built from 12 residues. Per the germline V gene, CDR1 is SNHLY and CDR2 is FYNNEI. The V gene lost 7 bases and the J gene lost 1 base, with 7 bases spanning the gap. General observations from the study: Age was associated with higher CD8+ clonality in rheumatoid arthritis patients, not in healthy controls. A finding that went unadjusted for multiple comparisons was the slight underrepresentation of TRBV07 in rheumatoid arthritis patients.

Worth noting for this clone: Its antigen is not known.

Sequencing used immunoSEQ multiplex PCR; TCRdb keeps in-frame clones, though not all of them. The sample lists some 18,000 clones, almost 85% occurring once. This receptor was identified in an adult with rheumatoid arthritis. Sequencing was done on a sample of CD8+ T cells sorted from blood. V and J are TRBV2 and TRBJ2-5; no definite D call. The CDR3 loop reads CASKSSQETQYF. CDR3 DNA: TGTGCCAGCAAGTCTAGCCAAGAGACCCAGTACTTC.